Shown below are 20 T cell receptor beta chains from a single sample sequenced in a study of Graves' ophthalmopathy and Graves' hyperthyroidism. CDR3 regions of TCR beta were amplified from RNA transcripts. The first round was an RT-PCR with HTBI primers, and the second round was a multiplex PCR. One entry per CDR3 protein, called by TCRdb with MiXCR from the multiplex PCR reads. Found here are hundreds of thousands of distinct CDR3 sequences, about 21% of them singletons; the top ten hold around 3.1%. The material sequenced was peripheral blood. All receptors come from a woman younger than 30 with stable Graves' hyperthyroidism.

This clonotype was recorded many times. The chain couples TRBV12-5 to TRBJ2-5, with D unresolved. The CDR3 consists of 13 residues. CDR1 and CDR2 from the germline V gene are LGHNT and FRNRAP. V was pared by 6 bases and J by 3 bases, with 11 bases between. CDR3 protein: CASGPGGEETQYF. The DNA for the CDR3 is TGTGCTAGTGGGCCCGGTGGGGAAGAGACCCAGTACTTC.

V and J are TRBV6-1 and TRBJ2-2; 8 bases are shared with TRBD1. CDR3 size: 16 residues. CDR1 is MNHNS and CDR2 is SASEGT in the germline V gene. V lost 6 bases and J lost 0; bases outside the gene matches: 6. This CDR3 is CASSLDRDTNTGELFF. The CDR3 DNA reads TGTGCCAGCAGCTTGGACAGGGACACGAACACCGGGGAGCTGTTTTTT.

This clonotype showed up many times. The chain is built from TRBV7-3 and TRBJ2-7; 8 bases line up with TRBD2. Germline CDR1 reads SGHTA; CDR2 reads FQGTGA. This CDR3 comprises 16 residues. V shed 1 base, J shed 0 bases, and the junction held 5 bases outside the gene matches. This CDR3 reads CASSLNGGRSSYEQYF. DNA of the CDR3: TGTGCCAGCAGCTTAAATGGCGGGAGGTCCTCCTACGAGCAGTACTTC. The full variable domain, its missing parts supplied by reference TRBV7-3 and TRBJ2-7, is GAGVSQTPSNKVTEKGKYVELRCDPISGHTALYWYRQSLGQGPEFLIYFQGTGAADDSGLPNDRFFAVRPEGSVSTLKIQRTERGDSAVYLCASSLNGGRSSYEQYFGPGTRLTVT.

This clonotype was seen ten or more times. V is TRBV18 and J is TRBJ1-2, with D perhaps TRBD1 (6 bases). Germline V gene data show CDR1 as KGHSH and CDR2 as LQKENI. V lost 2 bases, J lost 8 bases, and 12 bases lay in between. The CDR3 is made up of 13 amino acids. CDR3 bases: TGTGCCAGCTCACCATCGGACAGTGAAGGCTACACCTTC. Translation gives CASSPSDSEGYTF.

The table lists this clonotype with many counts. The chain employs TRBV5-5 and TRBJ1-1; D is uncertain. The CDR3 is 15 amino acids. Looked up from germline, CDR1 is SGHKS and CDR2 is YYEKEE (reference sequence). Trimming took off 1 base at V and 1 base at J, with 11 bases between the two ends. CDR3 sequence: CASSLNLRGNTEAFF. The CDR3, as DNA: TGTGCCAGCAGCTTGAACCTCAGAGGGAACACTGAAGCTTTCTTT.

This clonotype was seen many times. This chain uses TRBV6-1 with TRBJ2-7; TRBD2 is a possible D gene (6 bases). The V end lost 5 bases, the J end lost 4 bases, and 15 bases lay between the germline ends. From germline, CDR1 is MNHNS and CDR2 SASEGT. The CDR3 is 14 residues long. CDR3 bases: TGTGCCAGCAGTAGACGGGGGAACGGTTACGAGCAGTACTTC. Amino acid sequence: CASSRRGNGYEQYF.

This clonotype was detected ten times or more. This rearrangement joins TRBV29-1 to TRBJ2-5; D is ambiguous. The CDR3 sequence is 13 residues long. Trimming pared 4 bases from V and 2 bases from J, leaving 11 bases between. Germline loops: CDR1 SQVTM, CDR2 ANQGSEA. CDR3 coding DNA: TGCAGCGTTGGGGTCTGGAGTCAAGAGACCCAGTACTTC. Protein: CSVGVWSQETQYF.

The J gene is TRBJ2-7, the V gene TRBV5-1; the match to TRBD2 covers 11 bases. V trimming: 5 bases; J trimming: 2 bases; junction bases outside the gene matches: 6. CDR1 and CDR2 from the germline V gene are SGHRS and YFSETQ. The CDR3 spans 15 residues. The CDR3 sequence is CASRLLAGGPYEQYF. CDR3 nucleotide sequence: TGCGCCAGCAGACTCCTAGCGGGAGGCCCCTACGAGCAGTACTTC.

This clonotype was counted ten times or more. The J gene is TRBJ2-7, the V gene TRBV5-8, with D perhaps assigned TRBD1 or TRBD2 (5 bases each). V was shortened by 4 bases and J by 3 bases, with 14 bases between the two germline ends. There are 14 residues in the CDR3. The germline gives CDR1 SGHTS, CDR2 YDEGEE. CDR3: CASSRDPQGYEQYF. In DNA, the CDR3 is TGTGCCAGCAGCCGGGACCCCCAAGGCTACGAGCAGTACTTC.

The sample holds a few counts of this clonotype. This chain links TRBV28 with TRBJ2-7; D is possibly TRBD1 or TRBD2 (5 bases each). Deletions cut 1 base from V and 6 bases from J, with 13 bases between. CDR1 and CDR2 from the germline V gene are MDHEN and SYDVKM. This CDR3 has 14 residues. The CDR3 DNA sequence: TGTGCCAGCAGTTTATCGACAGCGGTTGCCGAGCAGTACTTC. It encodes CASSLSTAVAEQYF.

The chain links TRBV20-1 to TRBJ2-7; the match to TRBD2 covers 11 bases. This CDR3 has 13 residues. Germline V CDR1 and CDR2: DFQATT, SNEGSKA (reference sequence). The V and J ends lost 4 bases and 4 bases, in that order; junction bases with no gene match: 3. CDR3 in amino acids: CSATSGRTYEQYF. As DNA, the CDR3 is TGCAGTGCTACTAGCGGGAGGACTTACGAGCAGTACTTC.

This clonotype showed up many times. This chain connects TRBV7-9 to TRBJ2-7; 10 nucleotides match TRBD1. Germline V gene data show CDR1 as SEHNR and CDR2 as FQNEAQ (reference sequence). This CDR3 spans 14 amino acids. The ends lost 5 bases at V and 3 bases at J; junction bases unmatched: 4. The CDR3 spells CASSHRDRGYEQYF. The CDR3 coding sequence is TGTGCCAGCAGCCACCGGGACAGGGGCTACGAGCAGTACTTC.

Worth noting for this clonotype: A much more abundant neighbour one base away suggests this may be a read error. The chain links TRBV29-1 to TRBJ2-5, with TRBD1 matching over 7 bases. The CDR3 length is 14 residues. Per germline, CDR1 SQVTM and CDR2 ANQGSEA. The V segment lost 0 bases and the J segment 5 bases; nucleotides outside the gene matches: 6. CDR3 DNA sequence: TGCAGCGTTGAAGACCACAGGGGTGCGGAGACCCAGTACTTC. It encodes CSVEDHRGAETQYF.

This chain joins TRBV11-3 and TRBJ2-7; D unclear. V gave up 0 bases and J gave up 10 bases, with 19 bases separating them. The length of the CDR3 is 15 residues. Germline CDR1 reads SGHNT; CDR2 reads YENEEA. Here the CDR3 DNA reads TGTGCCAGCAGCTTAGATTTCGGCGTTTACAGCGATCAGTACTTC. It is translated as CASSLDFGVYSDQYF.

Many counts were recorded for this clonotype. The chain couples TRBV6-2 or TRBV6-3 to TRBJ2-7; TRBD2 matches at 7 bases. The V segment lost 6 bases and the J segment 3 bases; nucleotides outside the gene matches: 8. CDR1 and CDR2 from the germline V gene are MNHEY and SVGEGT. This CDR3 has 14 residues. This chain's CDR3 is CASREAGTDYEQYF. Written as DNA, the CDR3 is TGTGCCAGCAGAGAAGCGGGAACAGACTACGAGCAGTACTTC.

This clonotype was counted many times. The chain carries TRBV12-3 or TRBV12-4 and TRBJ2-7; D perhaps matches TRBD1 (7 bases). With 7 bases removed from V and 3 bases from J, the gap between germline ends came to 19 bases. This CDR3 contains 15 residues. The CDR3 protein is CASTLGAGQNYEQYF. DNA for the CDR3: TGTGCCAGCACCCTTGGGGCGGGACAGAACTACGAGCAGTACTTC.

This clonotype occurred many times. The chain is built from TRBV6-1 and TRBJ1-5; 10 bases are shared with TRBD1. V shed 7 bases, J shed 1 base, and the junction held 4 bases outside the gene matches. In germline, CDR1 is MNHNS, CDR2 SASEGT. This CDR3 region has 15 residues. The CDR3 DNA is TGTGCCAGCAAGCCGGGACAGGGGAGCAATCAGCCCCAGCATTTT. Its translation is CASKPGQGSNQPQHF.

The V call is TRBV3-1, the J call TRBJ1-2; D is ambiguous. The germline gives CDR1 LGHDT, CDR2 YNNKEL (reference sequence). CDR3 length equals 14 residues. Trimming removed 5 bases from V and 4 bases from J, with 14 bases in between. The CDR3 nucleotides are TGTGCCAGCAGCTTTCGTTTGGCTGGCTATGGCTACACCTTC. This encodes CASSFRLAGYGYTF.

This clonotype was counted ten times or more. V usage is TRBV6-1 and J usage is TRBJ2-3; TRBD2 agrees at 7 bases. The CDR3 has 15 residues. With 7 bases clipped from V and 1 base from J, the junction kept 8 bases outside the gene matches. Germline V gives CDR1 MNHNS, CDR2 SASEGT. CDR3 nucleotide sequence: TGTGCCAGCACCCTTCGGGGGGAGGGCACAGATACGCAGTATTTT. The encoded protein is CASTLRGEGTDTQYF.

This clonotype was seen ten or more times. The rearrangement joins TRBV9 to TRBJ2-7, with 8 nucleotides matching TRBD2. Germline CDR1 SGDLS, CDR2 YYNGEE. The CDR3 has 15 residues. Losses at the gene ends were 4 bases for V and 5 bases for J; bases not matched to a gene: 11. In DNA form, the CDR3 reads TGTGCCAGCAGCTCCCCCGGGGGGGAGGGCGACGAGCAGTACTTC. Encoded protein: CASSSPGGEGDEQYF.